The source of this T cell receptor (beta chain) is a study of memory CD4+ T cells and cytomegalovirus serostatus. In the study overall: This sample comes from healthy Belgian adults, 8 to 10 CMV seropositive, around 26 seronegative. Study conclusions and caveats: Suggested: most of the CMV-linked TCR signature lies in CD4+ memory cells.

Worth noting for this clone: Its antigen remains unknown.

Germline-derived CDR1 and CDR2 are MNHNY and SVGAGI (reference sequence). With 0 bases removed from V and 4 bases from J, the gap between germline ends came to 9 bases. The CDR3 loop spans 14 amino acids. Single viable CD3+CD4+CD8-CD45RO+ cells were sorted as the memory CD4+ T cells. Total CD4+ T cells were enriched by CD4 positive selection. Profiling relied on immunoSEQ multiplex PCR, and the TCRdb table lists in-frame clones only, not all of them. The table shows some 57,000 clones, with less than 80% occurring only once. V gene TRBV6-6 combines with J gene TRBJ2-5; D possibly corresponds to TRBD2 (6 bases). The TCR sequence derives from an adult in good health and CMV-seronegative. Sequences were obtained from memory CD4+ T cells from blood. The DNA for the CDR3 is TGTGCCAGCAGTTACTCGGGGGGAGGAGAGACCCAGTACTTC. This gives the protein CASSYSGGGETQYF.